This T cell receptor beta chain was profiled in a study of spatial heterogeneity in lung cancer. Stated time point: sample taken at primary tumor resection. Whole RNA, which was extracted from tumor, nontumor lung tissue or frozen PBMC, was sequenced without any cell sorting. TCRdb reanalysed the 5' RACE reads using MiXCR and keeps one entry per CDR3 protein. The table shows 90,000 to 95,000 distinct CDR3 sequences, with more than 10% occurring only once. The length of the CDR3 is 15 residues. The germline V gene has CDR1 SGHTA and CDR2 FQGNSA. V shed 5 bases and J 6 bases; nucleotides not matched to a gene: 9.

This specimen consisted of PBMCs, obtained at surgery. J is TRBJ2-3 and V is TRBV7-2; 9 bases agree with TRBD2. This clonotype was obtained from a male donor with early-stage non-small cell lung cancer. The CDR3 nucleotides read TGTGCCAGCAGCCCCCCCGCGGGAGGGCGGGATACGCAGTATTTT. Amino acid sequence: CASSPPAGGRDTQYF.